The TCR beta chain described here comes from a study of shared clonotypes between healthy human individuals. Germline V CDR1 and CDR2: LNHDA, SQIVND (reference sequence). The ends lost 6 bases at V and 4 bases at J; junction bases unmatched: 10. CDR3 length: 15 amino acids. Study-level findings and limits: Clonotypes which were not shared had lower generation probabilities than clonotypes that all four donors shared.

CCR7-negative CD45RA+ TemRA cells were pooled with CD45RO+ cells for CD8 memory. Deep was the level at which the assay was run. The assay was immunoSEQ multiplex PCR, and TCRdb's table has in-frame clones only and misses some. The repertoire consists of about 120,000 clones, with around 68% occurring once and the leading ten covering about 22%. This clone was observed a few times. Its target is unknown. The clonotype originates from a woman under 40 in good health. The sequenced sample was memory CD8+ T cells sorted from blood. As to subset: CD45RO+ cells pooled with CCR7-negative TemRA cells. The J gene is TRBJ2-5, the V gene TRBV19, with TRBD1 identical over 8 bases. CDR3 residues: CASRRDRNRGETQYF. CDR3 nucleotide sequence: TGTGCCAGTAGGAGGGACAGGAACCGAGGAGAGACCCAGTACTTC.